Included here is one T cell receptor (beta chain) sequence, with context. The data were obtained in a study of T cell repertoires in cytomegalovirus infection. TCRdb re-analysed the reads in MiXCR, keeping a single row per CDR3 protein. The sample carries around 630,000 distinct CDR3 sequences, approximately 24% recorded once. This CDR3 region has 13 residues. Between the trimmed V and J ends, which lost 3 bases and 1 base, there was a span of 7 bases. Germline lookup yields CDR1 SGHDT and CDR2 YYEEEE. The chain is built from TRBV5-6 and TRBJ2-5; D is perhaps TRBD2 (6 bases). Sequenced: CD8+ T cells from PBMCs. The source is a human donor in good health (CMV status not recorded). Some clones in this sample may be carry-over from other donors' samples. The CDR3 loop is CASSWEAQETQYF. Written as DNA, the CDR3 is TGTGCCAGCAGCTGGGAGGCCCAAGAGACCCAGTACTTC.